This TCR beta chain is drawn from a study of identical twins. Study-wide results and limits: Model-predicted out-of-frame TCR alpha sharing fell below observed values in monozygotic twins.

Unique molecular identifiers were present on the cDNA, which also gained a universal primer site by template switching. From the 5' RACE reads, TCRdb called clonotypes with MiXCR, one entry per CDR3 protein. Here the sample spans hundreds of thousands of distinct CDR3 sequences, just under 9.5% being singletons. Many counts were recorded for this clonotype. Antigen specificity is unknown. The same sample was also studied in work on yellow fever vaccine responses in identical twins.

The sequenced sample consisted of CD8+ T cells sorted from blood. The sequence was obtained from a woman aged 18-35 years in good health.

This chain's CDR3 is CASSLGRAGELFF. The CDR3 region has the DNA TGTGCCAGCAGTTTGGGGAGGGCCGGGGAGCTGTTTTTT. The chain uses TRBV27 and TRBJ2-2; TRBD2 matches 7 bases. Germline CDR1 and CDR2: MNHEY and SMNVEV (reference sequence). CDR3 length equals 13 residues. V was pared by 3 bases and J by 6 bases, with 1 base of the junction left unmatched.